One and the same sample provided the 21 T cell receptor beta chains below, sequenced in a study of OX40 agonist ivuxolimab in advanced cancers. Using immunoSEQ multiplex PCR, the repertoire was profiled, and TCRdb retains in-frame clones only, with some absent. The repertoire holds approximately 30,000 clones, around four fifths seen once, with less than 30% in the top ten. The sample was CD4+ or CD8+ T cells sorted from blood, taken in a trial of the OX40 agonist ivuxolimab. Receptors originate from an adult with an advanced solid tumor such as melanoma, head and neck, liver or kidney cancer.

The chain links TRBV20-1 to TRBJ2-4; no reliable D call. The germline V and J ends were trimmed by 3 bases and 8 bases, with 8 bases remaining between them. CDR1 and CDR2 (germline): DFQATT, SNEGSKA (reference sequence). This CDR3 has 11 residues. CDR3 nucleotide sequence: TGCAGTGCTAGCGTATACGACATTCAGTACTTC. Amino acid sequence: CSASVYDIQYF.

This sequence joins TRBV19 and TRBJ1-1; 10 bases agree with TRBD1. The CDR3 length is 15 residues. V lost 5 bases to trimming and J lost 5 bases; unmatched junction nucleotides: 8. Germline CDR1 and CDR2: LNHDA and SQIVND (reference sequence). In DNA form, the CDR3 reads TGTGCCAGTAGTGAGGGACAGGGGATGTATACTGAAGCTTTCTTT. As protein: CASSEGQGMYTEAFF.

The gene calls are TRBV7-2 and TRBJ1-1; D remains unclear. CDR1 and CDR2 from the germline V gene are SGHTA and FQGNSA. V lost 2 bases and J lost 1, with 11 bases in between. This CDR3 has 15 amino acids. The CDR3 DNA reads as TGTGCCAGCAGCTTAAACCATATTTCGAACACTGAAGCTTTCTTT. Protein sequence: CASSLNHISNTEAFF. The whole variable domain, filled in from reference TRBV7-2 and TRBJ1-1, reads GAGVSQSPSNKVTEKGKDVELRCDPISGHTALYWYRQSLGQGLEFLIYFQGNSAPDKSGLPSDRFSAERTGGSVSTLTIQRTQQEDSAVYLCASSLNHISNTEAFFGQGTRLTVV.

The chain is built from TRBV6-4 and TRBJ1-6; D remains ambiguous. Per germline, CDR1 MRHNA and CDR2 SNTAGT. The CDR3 runs to 15 residues. The V end was cut by 0 bases, the J end by 7 bases, with 10 bases between. The CDR3 here is CASSDSTGGNSPLHF. Written as DNA, the CDR3 is TGTGCCAGCAGTGACTCGACGGGAGGCAATTCACCCCTCCACTTT.

This chain connects TRBV11-2 to TRBJ2-1; TRBD1 matches 10 bases. Germline V lookup: CDR1 SGHAT, CDR2 FQNNGV. The CDR3 has 15 amino acids. The trim removed 3 bases at V and 7 bases at J, leaving 6 bases unmatched. The CDR3 protein is CASSFGWTGGNEQFF. CDR3 nucleotides: TGTGCCAGCAGCTTCGGGTGGACAGGGGGGAATGAGCAGTTCTTC.

There are a few counts of this clone. This same CDR3 is encoded by further DNA sequences in the sample. The rearrangement links TRBV5-1 to TRBJ1-1; D is unclear. V lost 0 bases to trimming and J lost 7 bases, with 7 bases between them. This CDR3 is built from 12 residues. Germline V gene data show CDR1 as SGHRS and CDR2 as YFSETQ. This chain's CDR3 is CASSLEADEAFF. The CDR3 DNA sequence: TGCGCCAGCAGCTTGGAGGCAGATGAAGCTTTCTTT.

This clone occurred once. The chain is built from TRBV9 and TRBJ2-1; no firm D call. With 0 bases removed from V and 9 bases from J, the gap between germline ends came to 10 bases. This CDR3 contains 13 residues. Germline CDR1 is SGDLS and CDR2 is YYNGEE. CDR3 nucleotides: TGTGCCAGCAGCGTAGAAGGGAACGGTGAGCAGTTCTTC. Its translation is CASSVEGNGEQFF.

The chain couples TRBV28 to TRBJ1-5; no reliable D call. CDR1 and CDR2 (germline): MDHEN, SYDVKM. The CDR3 has 11 residues. V lost 1 base and J lost 7, with 2 bases in between. In nucleotides, the CDR3 is TGTGCCAGCAGTTTATCCCAGCCCCAGCATTTT. As protein: CASSLSQPQHF.

This clone occurred once. The gene calls are TRBV5-8 and TRBJ2-1; possibly TRBD1 or TRBD2 for D (6 bases each). Per the germline V gene, CDR1 is SGHTS and CDR2 is YDEGEE. V shed 4 bases and J shed 6 bases, with 14 bases lying between them. This CDR3 has 14 residues. The CDR3 sequence: CASSQGGKFNEQFF. The CDR3 bases are TGTGCCAGCAGCCAAGGGGGGAAGTTCAATGAGCAGTTCTTC.

The rearrangement joins TRBV4-2 to TRBJ1-1, with TRBD1 as a possible D gene (5 bases). Per germline, CDR1 LGHNA and CDR2 YNFKEQ. Deletions cut 1 base from V and 0 bases from J, with 6 bases between. The CDR3 length is 14 residues. The CDR3 reads CASSQARVNTEAFF. Here the CDR3 DNA reads TGTGCCAGCAGCCAAGCCAGGGTGAACACTGAAGCTTTCTTT.

V gene TRBV27 combines with J gene TRBJ2-7; D gene unclear. Germline V lookup: CDR1 MNHEY, CDR2 SMNVEV (reference sequence). With 6 bases removed from V and 1 base from J, the gap between germline ends came to 10 bases. The CDR3 consists of 13 residues. The CDR3 sequence: CASRKGASYEQYF. CDR3 DNA: TGTGCCAGCAGGAAGGGTGCTTCCTACGAGCAGTACTTC.

This sequence joins TRBV28 and TRBJ2-5; 10 bases map to TRBD2. V was pared by 8 bases and J by 3 bases, with 9 bases of the junction left unmatched. In germline, CDR1 is MDHEN, CDR2 SYDVKM. The CDR3 has 15 residues. In DNA form, the CDR3 reads TGTGCCAGCTTCCCCCTAGCGGGGGCCAAAGAGACCCAGTACTTC. Translating gives CASFPLAGAKETQYF.

This rearrangement joins TRBV19 to TRBJ2-7; no reliable D call. Trimming cost V 6 bases and J 2 bases, with 14 bases left between them. Germline assignment: CDR1 LNHDA and CDR2 SQIVND (reference sequence). This CDR3 contains 14 residues. The CDR3 spells CASSPRGETYEQYF. CDR3 bases: TGTGCCAGTAGCCCTCGTGGTGAGACCTACGAGCAGTACTTC.

The table lists this clone with a few counts. The same CDR3 is also encoded by other DNA sequences in this sample. This chain joins TRBV6-5 and TRBJ2-2; TRBD2 agrees at 9 bases. The CDR3 length is 15 residues. CDR1 is MNHEY and CDR2 is SVGAGI in the germline V gene. V was clipped by 4 bases and J by 1 base; unmatched bases: 1. The CDR3 spells CASSLAGENTGELFF. The CDR3 DNA reads as TGTGCCAGCAGTTTAGCGGGAGAGAACACCGGGGAGCTGTTTTTT.

CDR3 DNA: TGTGCCAGCAGTTACACTTCACGACAGGGGAATCCGTACTTC. Translated: CASSYTSRQGNPYF. The rearrangement joins TRBV6-6 to TRBJ2-5; 8 bases map to TRBD1. Unmatched junction bases numbered 12, after V lost 2 bases and J lost 13 bases. Per the germline V gene, CDR1 is MNHNY and CDR2 is SVGAGI (reference sequence). CDR3 size: 14 residues.

The count of this clone is one. This chain uses TRBV7-2 with TRBJ2-1, with 12 bases identical to TRBD2. The J segment lost 4 bases and the V segment lost 5 bases, leaving 9 bases of the junction unmatched. Germline CDR1 reads SGHTA; CDR2 reads FQGNSA. This CDR3 is built from 17 residues. The chain's CDR3 is CASSMRLAGDPYNEQFF. In DNA, the CDR3 is TGTGCCAGCAGCATGAGACTAGCGGGAGACCCATACAATGAGCAGTTCTTC. Using reference TRBV7-2 and TRBJ2-1 for the parts outside the CDR3, the full variable domain is GAGVSQSPSNKVTEKGKDVELRCDPISGHTALYWYRQSLGQGLEFLIYFQGNSAPDKSGLPSDRFSAERTGGSVSTLTIQRTQQEDSAVYLCASSMRLAGDPYNEQFFGPGTRLTVL.

The chain employs TRBV15 and TRBJ2-3, with a tentative D call TRBD2 (5 bases). V was shortened by 3 bases and J by 5 bases, with 15 bases between the two germline ends. This CDR3 has 15 residues. The germline V gene has CDR1 LNHNV and CDR2 YYDKDF (reference sequence). This CDR3 reads CATSSPGSSGDTQYF. In DNA, the CDR3 is TGTGCCACCAGCAGTCCGGGATCATCCGGAGATACGCAGTATTTT.

The gene calls are TRBV6-5 and TRBJ1-1, with D hard to call. Germline V gene sequence: CDR1 MNHEY, CDR2 SVGAGI. The V end lost 0 bases, the J end lost 8 bases, and 4 bases lay between the germline ends. This CDR3 is 11 amino acids long. As DNA, the CDR3 is TGTGCCAGCAGTTACTCCTCCGAAGCTTTCTTT. It codes for CASSYSSEAFF.

The rearrangement links TRBV5-1 to TRBJ2-3; 7 bases line up with TRBD1. The CDR3 extends over 15 amino acids. CDR1 SGHRS and CDR2 YFSETQ come from the germline V gene. The J segment lost 4 bases and the V segment lost 2 bases, leaving 7 bases of the junction unmatched. The CDR3 spells CASSFSGGVSDTQYF. The CDR3, as DNA: TGCGCCAGCAGCTTTTCAGGGGGTGTTTCAGATACGCAGTATTTT.

CDR3 sequence: CASSPVRTGRGEQYF. The CDR3 DNA reads as TGTGCCAGCAGTCCAGTGAGGACAGGGAGGGGCGAGCAGTACTTC. The chain uses TRBV28 and TRBJ2-7; possibly TRBD1 for D (8 bases). V was cut by 5 bases and J by 6 bases, with 20 bases left in between. Per germline, CDR1 MDHEN and CDR2 SYDVKM. The CDR3 covers 15 residues.

The gene calls are TRBV11-1 and TRBJ2-7; a possible D gene is TRBD1 (5 bases). This CDR3 comprises 14 residues. Germline loops: CDR1 SGHAT, CDR2 FQDESV (reference sequence). V lost 3 bases and J 3 bases, leaving 12 bases between the germline ends. In DNA, the CDR3 is TGTGCCAGCAGCTTGGCGACAGAAGACTACGAGCAGTACTTC. This sequence encodes CASSLATEDYEQYF.